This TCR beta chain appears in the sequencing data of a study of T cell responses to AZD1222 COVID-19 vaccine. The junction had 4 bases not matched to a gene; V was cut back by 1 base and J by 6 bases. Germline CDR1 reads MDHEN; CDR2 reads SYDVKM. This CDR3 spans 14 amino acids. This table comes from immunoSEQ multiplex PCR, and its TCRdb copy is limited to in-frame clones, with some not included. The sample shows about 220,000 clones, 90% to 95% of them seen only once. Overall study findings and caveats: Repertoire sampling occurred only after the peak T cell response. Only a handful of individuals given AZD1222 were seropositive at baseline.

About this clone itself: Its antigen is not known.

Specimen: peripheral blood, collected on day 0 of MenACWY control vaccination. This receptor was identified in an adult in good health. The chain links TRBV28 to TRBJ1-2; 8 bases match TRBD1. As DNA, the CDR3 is TGTGCCAGCAGTTTATTAGACAGGGGAGATGGCTACACCTTC. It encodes CASSLLDRGDGYTF.